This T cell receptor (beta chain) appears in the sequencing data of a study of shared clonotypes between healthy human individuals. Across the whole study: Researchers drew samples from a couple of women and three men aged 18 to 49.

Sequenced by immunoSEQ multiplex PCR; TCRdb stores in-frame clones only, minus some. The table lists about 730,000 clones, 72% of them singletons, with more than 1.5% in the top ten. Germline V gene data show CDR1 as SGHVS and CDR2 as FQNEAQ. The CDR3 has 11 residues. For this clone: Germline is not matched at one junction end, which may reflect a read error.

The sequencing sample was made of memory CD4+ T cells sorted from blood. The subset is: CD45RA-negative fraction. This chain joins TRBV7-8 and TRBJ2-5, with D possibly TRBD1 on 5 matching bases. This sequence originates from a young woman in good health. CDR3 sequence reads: CASSGAVRRDF. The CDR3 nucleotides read TGTGCCAGCAGCGGGGCGGTCAGACGCGACTTC.